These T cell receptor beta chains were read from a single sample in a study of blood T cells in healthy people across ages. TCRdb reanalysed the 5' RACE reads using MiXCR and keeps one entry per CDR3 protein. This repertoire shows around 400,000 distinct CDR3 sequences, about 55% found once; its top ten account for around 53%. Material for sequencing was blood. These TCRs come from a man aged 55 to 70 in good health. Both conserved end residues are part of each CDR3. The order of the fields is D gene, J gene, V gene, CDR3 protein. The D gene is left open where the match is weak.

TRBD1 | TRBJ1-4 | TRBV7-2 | CASSTETGGWGNEKLFF
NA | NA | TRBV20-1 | CSARTSRQGGYEQYF
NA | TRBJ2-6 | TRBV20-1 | CSAKVAATPSSGANVLTF
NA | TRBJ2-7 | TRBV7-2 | CASSLTLYEQYF
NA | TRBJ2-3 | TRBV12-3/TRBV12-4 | CASSQGHGADTQYF
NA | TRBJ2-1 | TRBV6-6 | CASSPSWSGETQFF
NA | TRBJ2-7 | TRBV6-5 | CASRTEGKNEQYF
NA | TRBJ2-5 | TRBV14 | CASSQGTAQYF
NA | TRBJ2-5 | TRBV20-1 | CSASRTRGWVATQETQYF
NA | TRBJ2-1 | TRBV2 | CASSAQGNYNEQFF
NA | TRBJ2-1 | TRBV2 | CASKDPGGNEQFF
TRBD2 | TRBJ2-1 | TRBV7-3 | CASSLMSSGIGYNEQFF
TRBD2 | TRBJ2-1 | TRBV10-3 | CAIRHGLAGPEHEQFF
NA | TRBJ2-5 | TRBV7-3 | CASKLTGGVETQYF
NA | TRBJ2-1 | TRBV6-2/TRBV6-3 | CASSYKIYNEQFF
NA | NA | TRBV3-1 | CASSQSEGQTQETQYF
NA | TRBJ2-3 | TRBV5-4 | CASSLDRFTDTQYF
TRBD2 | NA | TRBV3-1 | CASSQDSGLVYYEQYF
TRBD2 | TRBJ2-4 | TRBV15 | CATSREGAGPTLYF
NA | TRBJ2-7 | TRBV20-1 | CSARLDRRNEQYF
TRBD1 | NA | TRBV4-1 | CASSQGPTGSYEQYF
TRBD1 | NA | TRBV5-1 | CASSPTGGSYNEQYF